These T cell receptor beta chains were read from a single sample in a study of a mutant IDH1 vaccine in newly diagnosed glioma. Data came from immunoSEQ multiplex PCR; TCRdb stores just in-frame clones and leaves some out. Among 50,000 to 65,000 clones listed, around three fifths were seen once. Antigens of these TCRs are unknown. Sequenced here: peripheral blood mononuclear cells (PBMCs), sampled from a glioma patient whose treatment included an IDH1 peptide vaccine. The receptor set was obtained from a man in his forties with glioma. Some clones in this sample may be carry-over from other donors' samples. Each CDR3 is given with its conserved first and last residue. The order of the fields is J gene, V gene, D gene, clone size, CDR3 protein, CDR3 DNA. A D gene is named only where the DNA matches it firmly. The size field is filled for only some rows; it gives once, few, many or a size class.

>TRBJ1-1|TRBV5-1|-|-
CASSPESLVDSSTEAFF
TGCGCCAGCAGCCCTGAGTCCTTGGTTGACAGTAGCACTGAAGCTTTCTTT
>TRBJ2-1|TRBV9|-|-
CASSVSSGSKYNEQFF
TGTGCCAGCAGCGTATCGAGTGGATCTAAGTACAATGAGCAGTTCTTC
>TRBJ1-6|TRBV7-9|TRBD1|-
CASSLGQGDSPLHF
TGTGCCAGCAGCTTAGGACAGGGGGATTCACCCCTCCACTTT
>TRBJ2-7|TRBV5-1|-|-
CASSGGTVSYEQYF
TGCGCCAGCAGCGGCGGGACGGTCTCCTACGAGCAGTACTTC
>TRBJ2-2|TRBV27|-|-
CASSFYRSHTGELFF
TGTGCCAGCAGTTTCTACAGGAGCCACACCGGGGAGCTGTTTTTT
>TRBJ1-2|TRBV5-1|-|few
CASSLSQRYSYGYTF
TGCGCCAGCAGCTTGAGTCAACGCTATAGCTATGGCTACACCTTC
>TRBJ1-6|TRBV5-8|-|-
CASSSPGFNSPLHF
TGTGCCAGCAGCTCACCGGGATTTAATTCACCCCTCCACTTT
>TRBJ1-2|TRBV6-5|TRBD1|-
CASSYRGTGWYTF
TGTGCCAGCAGTTACCGAGGGACAGGATGGTACACCTTC
>TRBJ1-2|TRBV20-1|-|-
CSAGDSYGYTF
TGCAGTGCTGGAGACAGCTATGGCTACACCTTC
>TRBJ1-2|TRBV6-5|-|-
CASSNRENYGYTF
TGTGCCAGCAGTAACAGGGAGAACTATGGCTACACCTTC
>TRBJ1-1|TRBV19|TRBD1|-
CASSRPGTGPEAFF
TGTGCCAGTAGTAGACCCGGGACAGGGCCTGAAGCTTTCTTT
>TRBJ1-4|TRBV5-1|-|-
CASSASGATNEKLFF
TGCGCCAGCAGCGCGTCAGGGGCAACTAATGAAAAACTGTTTTTT
>TRBJ1-2|TRBV11-2|-|-
CASSLGAGSGYTF
TGTGCCAGCAGCTTAGGCGCCGGTAGCGGCTACACCTTC
>TRBJ2-7|TRBV6-5|-|-
CASSYSNQGSYEQYF
TGTGCCAGCAGTTATTCTAATCAAGGCTCCTACGAGCAGTACTTC
>TRBJ2-7|TRBV5-4|-|-
CASSLQNSYEQYF
TGTGCCAGCAGCTTACAAAACTCCTACGAGCAGTACTTC
>TRBJ1-4|TRBV4-1|-|-
CASSRVGATNEKLFF
TGCGCCAGCAGCCGGGTGGGGGCAACTAATGAAAAACTGTTTTTT
>TRBJ2-5|TRBV6-6|TRBD2|-
CASTESSGGQETQYF
TGTGCCAGCACCGAATCTAGCGGGGGTCAAGAGACCCAGTACTTC
>TRBJ1-2|TRBV30|-|-
CALYRDRVLANYGYTF
TGTGCCTTATACCGGGACCGAGTATTAGCTAACTATGGCTACACCTTC
>TRBJ1-6|TRBV4-2|TRBD1|-
CASSQDRTGPPPLHF
TGTGCCAGCAGCCAAGACAGGACAGGGCCTCCACCCCTCCACTTT
>TRBJ1-1|TRBV19|-|few
CASSRIGARNTEAFF
TGTGCCAGTAGTCGTATTGGAGCGAGGAACACTGAAGCTTTCTTT
>TRBJ1-5|TRBV6-6|-|few
CASSPFEGAQHF
TGTGCCAGCAGCCCCTTCGAGGGGGCCCAGCATTTT
>TRBJ1-2|TRBV7-9|-|-
CASSQFGVAGYTF
TGTGCCAGCAGCCAGTTTGGGGTTGCTGGCTACACCTTC
>TRBJ2-7|TRBV18|TRBD1|-
CASSGPGQTYEQYF
TGTGCCAGCTCAGGCCCGGGACAGACCTACGAGCAGTACTTC
>TRBJ2-3|TRBV19|TRBD2|few
CASSLSGGRGDTQYF
TGTGCCAGTAGTCTGAGCGGGGGCCGGGGAGATACGCAGTATTTT
>TRBJ1-2|TRBV10-2|-|-
CASSEFRLDYGYTF
TGCGCCAGCAGTGAGTTCCGCCTCGACTATGGCTACACCTTC
>TRBJ1-1|TRBV5-6|-|-
CASSLGGVRRGGTEAFF
TGTGCCAGCAGCTTGGGAGGGGTCCGGAGGGGTGGGACTGAAGCTTTCTTT
>TRBJ2-7|TRBV6-5|-|-
CASSYLSGRRYYEQYF
TGTGCCAGCAGTTACTTATCGGGCCGGCGATATTACGAGCAGTACTTC
>TRBJ2-2|TRBV7-6|-|-
CATSGSTGTGELFF
TGTGCCACCTCCGGTTCAACGGGCACCGGGGAGCTGTTTTTT
>TRBJ1-1|TRBV6-5|-|once
CASSYNGGNSEAFF
TGTGCCAGCAGTTACAACGGGGGGAATTCTGAAGCTTTCTTT